This TCR beta chain came from a study of blood T cell repertoires in COVID-19. Across the whole study: T cells, B-cell-depleted T cells, or PBMCs supplied cDNA or gDNA.

In the original processing: Cell counts per sample came from amplifying reference gene primers. Using immunoSEQ multiplex PCR, the repertoire was profiled, and TCRdb retains in-frame clones only, with some absent. V and J calls and clone size come straight from that table; D and trimming were deduced from the DNA. The data show 150,000 to 200,000 clones, around 80% seen once. Germline V CDR1 and CDR2: SGHRS, YFSETQ. The CDR3 runs 14 residues. Between the trimmed V and J ends, which lost 4 bases and 1 base, there was a span of 11 bases. This receptor was identified in a man between 60 and 70 years old with acute or convalescent COVID-19. The specimen was peripheral blood. The J gene is TRBJ1-2, the V gene TRBV5-1, with D possibly TRBD1 on 6 matching bases. The CDR3 here is CASSLLDSNYGYTF. CDR3 coding DNA: TGCGCCAGCAGCCTCTTGGACAGTAACTATGGCTACACCTTC. The full variable domain, rest sourced from reference TRBV5-1 and TRBJ1-2, is KAGVTQTPRYLIKTRGQQVTLSCSPISGHRSVSWYQQTPGQGLQFLFEYFSETQRNKGNFPGRFSGRQFSNSRSEMNVSTLELGDSALYLCASSLLDSNYGYTFGSGTRLTVV.